The 15 T cell receptor beta chains below all came from one sample that was sequenced in a study of regulatory T cells in long-lasting Graves disease. This sample's time point: newly diagnosed GD, antithyroid drugs for less than 3 months. From RNA extracted from PBMCs, the TCR library was made. Relying on iRepertoire HTBI primers and Arm-PCR of CDR3 regions, the team built TCR beta libraries. TCRdb used MiXCR to reprocess the multiplex PCR reads, holding one entry per CDR3 protein. This table has under 400,000 distinct CDR3 sequences, 15% to 20% appearing once. This sample also appeared in a second study, on T cells in Graves' hyperthyroidism and ophthalmopathy.

Sequenced here: peripheral blood mononuclear cells (PBMCs), sampled at new diagnosis, from a patient treated with antithyroid drugs. These receptors were collected from a man in his forties with Graves disease.

There are many counts of this clonotype. V gene TRBV6-1 combines with J gene TRBJ1-5; a weak D match, TRBD1 (5 bases). Per the germline V gene, CDR1 is MNHNS and CDR2 is SASEGT. V was cut by 3 bases and J by 3 bases, with 9 bases left in between. The CDR3 sequence is 14 residues long. The CDR3 loop is CASSERGTNQPQHF. The CDR3 DNA reads as TGTGCCAGCAGTGAGCGGGGGACCAATCAGCCCCAGCATTTT.

The chain combines TRBV12-3 or TRBV12-4 with TRBJ2-5, with D perhaps being TRBD1 or TRBD2 (5 bases each). The ends were cut back, 2 bases at V and 2 bases at J, with 9 bases in the middle. This CDR3 is built from 14 residues. The CDR3: CASSLTGRQETQYF. The CDR3 bases are TGTGCCAGCAGTTTAACGGGACGGCAAGAGACCCAGTACTTC.

A remark on this clonotype: A much larger clone is a single base away; this may be a read error. This chain connects TRBV5-8 to TRBJ1-1, with 9 bases that match TRBD1. The V gene's germline CDR1 is SGHTS and CDR2 YDEGEE. The CDR3 is made up of 15 amino acids. The CDR3 coding sequence is TGCGCCAGCAGCGACAGGACAGGGGTGAGCACTGAAGCTTTCTTT. This translates into CASSDRTGVSTEAFF.

This clonotype was observed many times. The J gene is TRBJ2-3, the V gene TRBV11-3; D unclear. V was clipped by 1 base and J by 0 bases, with 5 bases between them. Germline CDR1 reads SGHNT; CDR2 reads YENEEA. The CDR3 consists of 14 residues. The CDR3 loop reads CASSLGRSTDTQYF. CDR3 sequence (DNA): TGTGCCAGCAGCTTAGGAAGGAGCACAGATACGCAGTATTTT. The full variable domain, in which reference TRBV11-3 and TRBJ2-3 provide the parts outside the CDR3, is EAGVVQSPRYKIIEKKQPVAFWCNPISGHNTLYWYLQNLGQGPELLIRYENEEAVDDSQLPKDRFSAERLKGVDSTLKIQPAELGDSAVYLCASSLGRSTDTQYFGPGTRLTVL.

V usage is TRBV28 and J usage is TRBJ1-2; D unclear. The length of the CDR3 is 12 residues. Germline assignment: CDR1 MDHEN and CDR2 SYDVKM. Deletions cut 3 bases from V and 5 bases from J, with 7 bases between. The DNA for the CDR3 is TGTGCCAGCAGTTTCATGGGGTATGGCTACACCTTC. The encoded protein is CASSFMGYGYTF.

Only a few counts were recorded for this clonotype. V usage is TRBV13 and J usage is TRBJ2-1; TRBD2 agrees at 7 bases. The CDR3 consists of 16 residues. The V and J ends lost 5 bases and 2 bases, in that order; junction bases with no gene match: 9. Per the germline V gene, CDR1 is PRHDT and CDR2 is FYEKMQ (reference sequence). CDR3 DNA sequence: TGTGCCAGCAGCCTTCAGACTAGCCACCCCTACAATGAGCAGTTCTTC. Protein: CASSLQTSHPYNEQFF.

The table lists this clonotype with many counts. J is TRBJ1-1 and V is TRBV4-1, with D possibly TRBD1 on 5 matching bases. Germline V gene data show CDR1 as MGHRA and CDR2 as YSYEKL. V was trimmed by 1 base and J by 0 bases, leaving 9 bases between them. The CDR3 totals 15 residues. The CDR3 loop reads CASSQVGRLNTEAFF. DNA of the CDR3: TGCGCCAGCAGCCAAGTGGGACGGTTGAACACTGAAGCTTTCTTT.

This clonotype has ten or more counts. The chain is built from TRBV18 and TRBJ2-1; D unresolved. The end of the DNA fits TRBJ2-5 better, so the J call may be wrong. The germline V gene encodes CDR1 KGHSH and CDR2 LQKENI. The CDR3 sequence is 15 residues long. CDR3: CASSPGVDPGETQYF. The CDR3 DNA reads as TGTGCCAGCTCACCGGGCGTAGACCCCGGGGAGACCCAGTACTTC.

This clonotype was counted ten times or more. The rearrangement uses TRBV20-1 and TRBJ2-1, with D tentatively TRBD1 or TRBD2 (5 bases each). The germline V gene encodes CDR1 DFQATT and CDR2 SNEGSKA (reference sequence). The CDR3 runs to 17 residues. The germline V and J ends were trimmed by 0 bases and 2 bases, with 17 bases remaining between them. CDR3 DNA sequence: TGCAGTGCTAGAGATCCCGGGGCCGAGGGCCCCTACAATGAGCAGTTCTTC. Protein: CSARDPGAEGPYNEQFF.

This clonotype has only one observation. This chain uses TRBV5-1 with TRBJ1-1; TRBD1 matches 9 bases. The germline gives CDR1 SGHRS, CDR2 YFSETQ. J gave up 5 bases and V 4 bases, and 9 bases lay outside the gene matches. The CDR3 loop spans 15 amino acids. The CDR3 sequence: CASSGAQGARTEAFF. Here the CDR3 DNA reads TGCGCCAGCAGCGGAGCACAGGGGGCTCGGACTGAAGCTTTCTTT.

For this clonotype: A much larger clone lies a single base off, so this may be a read error. The J gene is TRBJ2-3, the V gene TRBV28; TRBD1 agrees at 7 bases. The V gene's germline CDR1 is MDHEN and CDR2 SYDVKM. Trimming took 8 bases from V and 6 from J; bases not matched to a gene: 5. The CDR3 is made up of 12 amino acids. Written as DNA, the CDR3 is TGTGCCAGCGGTGACAGGGTCGATACGCAGTATTTT. Amino acid sequence: CASGDRVDTQYF.

Only one count was recorded for this clonotype. The chain couples TRBV5-1 to TRBJ2-3; TRBD2 agrees at 8 bases. This CDR3 spans 18 amino acids. Germline assignment: CDR1 SGHRS and CDR2 YFSETQ. Trimming removed 0 bases from V and 4 bases from J; junction bases left unmatched: 13. The CDR3 spells CASSLGPSAGERADTQYF. Written as DNA, the CDR3 is TGCGCCAGCAGCTTGGGGCCATCAGCGGGGGAGCGGGCAGATACGCAGTATTTT.

This clonotype was counted between two and nine times. V is TRBV27 and J is TRBJ1-4; D ambiguous. CDR1 is MNHEY and CDR2 is SMNVEV in the germline V gene (reference sequence). V lost 3 bases and J lost 6, with 11 bases in between. CDR3 length: 14 amino acids. The CDR3 spells CASSFSGSYEKLFF. The DNA of the CDR3 is TGTGCCAGCAGTTTCTCCGGGTCCTATGAAAAACTGTTTTTT.

The CDR3 nucleotides are TGTGCCAGTAGACCCCTCGACAGGGAAGATACGCAGTATTTT. Translating gives CASRPLDREDTQYF. This sequence joins TRBV19 and TRBJ2-3; 7 bases align to TRBD1. The CDR3 consists of 14 residues. V was clipped by 6 bases and J by 5 bases; unmatched bases: 8. Germline V gives CDR1 LNHDA, CDR2 SQIVND (reference sequence). Drawing the rest from reference TRBV19 and TRBJ2-3, the complete variable domain is DGGITQSPKYLFRKEGQNVTLSCEQNLNHDAMYWYRQDPGQGLRLIYYSQIVNDFQKGDIAEGYSVSREKKESFPLTVTSAQKNPTAFYLCASRPLDREDTQYFGPGTRLTVL.

V is TRBV5-1 and J is TRBJ1-5, with D maybe TRBD1 (6 bases). The CDR3 has 14 amino acids. The germline V gene encodes CDR1 SGHRS and CDR2 YFSETQ. Trimming cost V 7 bases and J 7 bases, with 18 bases left between them. CDR3 coding DNA: TGCGCCAGCTTCCCCGGGGGGGCGAGACAGCCCCAGCATTTT. This gives the protein CASFPGGARQPQHF.